These 22 T cell receptor beta chains were sequenced from one sample in a study of T-cell memory formation after mild COVID-19. From the 5' RACE reads, TCRdb called clonotypes with MiXCR, one entry per CDR3 protein. The table includes roughly 58,000 distinct CDR3 sequences, over 7.5% detected once. Sequencing used PBMCs or a T cell subset sorted from them (not recorded which). These receptors all stem from a young man who had mild COVID-19 (a few samples of this study predate the infection). Cell type and time point are not known.

V usage is TRBV7-2 and J usage is TRBJ2-7; tentatively, D is TRBD1 or TRBD2 (5 bases each). The germline gives CDR1 SGHTA, CDR2 FQGNSA. Trimming cost V 5 bases and J 7 bases, with 21 bases left between them. The CDR3 length is 15 residues. The CDR3: CASSVGTRNLGEQYF. The CDR3 nucleotides are TGTGCCAGCAGCGTCGGGACGAGGAACCTCGGAGAGCAGTACTTC.

Only a few counts were recorded for this clonotype. This chain joins TRBV7-2 and TRBJ1-5; no clear D. Trimming pared 1 base from V and 0 bases from J, leaving 4 bases between. Germline V gene lookup returns CDR1 SGHTA and CDR2 FQGNSA. The CDR3 length is 14 residues. CDR3 protein: CASSLGDSNQPQHF. CDR3 nucleotides: TGTGCCAGCAGCTTAGGTGATAGCAATCAGCCCCAGCATTTT. The full variable domain, completed using reference TRBV7-2 and TRBJ1-5, is GAGVSQSPSNKVTEKGKDVELRCDPISGHTALYWYRQSLGQGLEFLIYFQGNSAPDKSGLPSDRFSAERTGGSVSTLTIQRTQQEDSAVYLCASSLGDSNQPQHFGDGTRLSIL.

A few counts support this clonotype. The V and J genes are TRBV5-1 and TRBJ2-3; possibly TRBD2 for D (7 bases). Germline V CDR1 and CDR2: SGHRS, YFSETQ. Trimming took off 4 bases at V and 5 bases at J, with 14 bases between the two ends. This CDR3 has 14 amino acids. The CDR3 DNA is TGCGCCAGCAGCGCGGGGGCGGCGGGAGATACGCAGTATTTT. Translated, it gives CASSAGAAGDTQYF.

This clonotype was counted between two and nine times. The J gene is TRBJ1-5, the V gene TRBV28; D is unclear. V lost 5 bases to trimming and J lost 5 bases, with 7 bases between them. CDR3 length: 12 amino acids. Germline V gene lookup returns CDR1 MDHEN and CDR2 SYDVKM. The CDR3, as DNA: TGTGCCAGCAGTGTTCAGGATCAGCCCCAGCATTTT. It codes for CASSVQDQPQHF.

The chain recombines TRBV5-1 with TRBJ2-7; D might be TRBD1 or TRBD2, each matching 5 bases. This CDR3 has 15 amino acids. Germline V lookup: CDR1 SGHRS, CDR2 YFSETQ. Trimming removed 4 bases from V and 2 bases from J, with 16 bases in between. Here the CDR3 reads CASSPGPDGTYEQYF. In DNA form, the CDR3 reads TGCGCCAGCAGCCCGGGGCCCGACGGAACCTACGAGCAGTACTTC.

This clonotype was seen repeatedly, ten times or more. Here the CDR3 DNA reads TGCGCCAGCAGCGTGACAGGGCGTAGCTCCTACGAGCAGTACTTC. Translated: CASSVTGRSSYEQYF. The chain recombines TRBV5-1 with TRBJ2-7, with 7 nucleotides matching TRBD1. The CDR3 runs 15 residues. V shed 4 bases and J 0 bases; nucleotides not matched to a gene: 7. In germline, CDR1 is SGHRS, CDR2 YFSETQ.

The J gene is TRBJ2-3, the V gene TRBV24-1, with D possibly TRBD1 on 5 matching bases. CDR3 length equals 13 residues. The germline V gene encodes CDR1 KGHDR and CDR2 SFDVKD. Trimming removed 9 bases from V and 2 bases from J, with 11 bases in between. The CDR3 is CATSGYATDTQYF. CDR3 in DNA: TGTGCCACCTCAGGGTACGCCACAGATACGCAGTATTTT.

The rearrangement joins TRBV6-2 or TRBV6-3 to TRBJ1-1, with D possibly being TRBD1 (5 bases). The V gene lost 6 bases and the J gene lost 3 bases, with 14 bases spanning the gap. This CDR3 is built from 14 residues. Germline V gene sequence: CDR1 MNHEY, CDR2 SVGEGT. The CDR3 DNA reads as TGTGCCAGCAGAATGTACCCACAGGACACTGAAGCTTTCTTT. It codes for CASRMYPQDTEAFF.

This sequence joins TRBV9 and TRBJ1-2; the D gene is possibly TRBD1 (6 bases). Germline V gene data show CDR1 as SGDLS and CDR2 as YYNGEE. CDR3 length equals 15 residues. Trimming cost V 0 bases and J 2 bases, with 11 bases left between them. Here the CDR3 DNA reads TGTGCCAGCAGCGTAGGCAGGGGAGAGAACTATGGCTACACCTTC. Protein sequence: CASSVGRGENYGYTF. The complete variable domain, with remaining parts taken from reference TRBV9 and TRBJ1-2, reads DSGVTQTPKHLITATGQRVTLRCSPRSGDLSVYWYQQSLDQGLQFLIQYYNGEERAKGNILERFSAQQFPDLHSELNLSSLELGDSALYFCASSVGRGENYGYTFGSGTRLTVV.

In this sample, this clonotype turned up many times. The chain is built from TRBV7-2 and TRBJ2-2, with 7 bases matching TRBD1. The V gene end was trimmed by 3 bases and the J gene end by 5 bases; junction bases not matched to a gene: 3. Germline values: CDR1 SGHTA, CDR2 FQGNSA. This CDR3 contains 14 residues. The CDR3 coding sequence is TGTGCCAGCAGCTTGACAGGGTCGACCGGGGAGCTGTTTTTT. It specifies CASSLTGSTGELFF.

This clonotype was observed a handful of times. This rearrangement joins TRBV4-3 to TRBJ2-1, with D perhaps TRBD2 (5 bases). Trimming took off 0 bases at V and 4 bases at J, with 10 bases between the two ends. The CDR3 covers 15 residues. Germline V CDR1 and CDR2: LGHNA, YSLEER. In DNA, the CDR3 is TGCGCCAGCAGCCAAGAGGTGTGGGAGTACAATGAGCAGTTCTTC. Protein: CASSQEVWEYNEQFF.

The chain combines TRBV11-2 with TRBJ2-3; TRBD1 matches at 8 bases. Losses at the gene ends were 6 bases for V and 7 bases for J; bases not matched to a gene: 18. CDR1 is SGHAT, CDR2 FQNNGV, per germline. The length of the CDR3 is 17 residues. The CDR3 DNA is TGTGCCAGCAGATCCTTCGGCGAGGACAGGGAGAGGAATACGCAGTATTTT. Translated: CASRSFGEDRERNTQYF.

This clonotype occurred a few times. The chain uses TRBV20-1 and TRBJ1-3, with D perhaps matching TRBD1 (5 bases). Trimming removed 2 bases from V and 0 bases from J, with 8 bases in between. The CDR3 has 14 amino acids. Germline V gene sequence: CDR1 DFQATT, CDR2 SNEGSKA (reference sequence). The CDR3 nucleotides read TGCAGTGCTAGACAGGGTAGCTCTGGAAACACCATATATTTT. It translates to CSARQGSSGNTIYF.

The chain employs TRBV30 and TRBJ2-7; D call uncertain. Per germline, CDR1 GTSNPN and CDR2 SVGIG (reference sequence). The V and J ends lost 5 bases and 3 bases respectively, with 8 bases between them. The CDR3 consists of 11 residues. CDR3 nucleotides: TGTGCCTGGGGGCAATACTACGAGCAGTACTTC. It codes for CAWGQYYEQYF.

This CDR3 reads CASSLVAGLTGELFF. Here the CDR3 DNA reads TGTGCCAGCAGCCTGGTGGCGGGGCTGACCGGGGAGCTGTTTTTT. V usage is TRBV7-2 and J usage is TRBJ2-2, with D perhaps TRBD2 (6 bases). The CDR3 runs to 15 residues. The germline gives CDR1 SGHTA, CDR2 FQGNSA. V was trimmed by 5 bases and J by 5 bases, leaving 15 bases between them.

The V gene is TRBV25-1, the J gene TRBJ1-2; D not certain. Germline values: CDR1 MGHDK, CDR2 SYGVNS. V gave up 5 bases and J gave up 4 bases, with 14 bases separating them. The CDR3 runs 14 residues. The CDR3 coding sequence is TGTGCCAGCAGTAATTCAGGTGGATCCTATGGCTACACCTTC. Residues: CASSNSGGSYGYTF.

This clonotype was seen only a few times. This sequence joins TRBV7-2 and TRBJ2-3; D gene ambiguous. Germline-derived CDR1 and CDR2 are SGHTA and FQGNSA. The CDR3 totals 14 residues. The germline V and J ends were trimmed by 3 bases and 0 bases, with 7 bases remaining between them. This CDR3 is CASSFQYSTDTQYF. CDR3 nucleotide sequence: TGTGCCAGCAGCTTCCAGTATAGCACAGATACGCAGTATTTT. The whole variable domain, remainder taken from reference TRBV7-2 and TRBJ2-3, is GAGVSQSPSNKVTEKGKDVELRCDPISGHTALYWYRQSLGQGLEFLIYFQGNSAPDKSGLPSDRFSAERTGGSVSTLTIQRTQQEDSAVYLCASSFQYSTDTQYFGPGTRLTVL.

The table lists this clonotype with a few counts. CDR3 nucleotides: TGTGCCAGCTCGGTGGGACTGGCGGAGGAGACCCAGTACTTC. As protein: CASSVGLAEETQYF. The V call is TRBV7-3, the J call TRBJ2-5; maybe TRBD2 (6 bases). Germline V lookup: CDR1 SGHTA, CDR2 FQGTGA. The CDR3 extends over 14 amino acids. V lost 8 bases to trimming and J lost 5 bases, with 18 bases between them.

V is TRBV2 and J is TRBJ2-2; D unresolved. This CDR3 has 11 amino acids. Looked up from germline, CDR1 is SNHLY and CDR2 is FYNNEI. The ends were cut back, 8 bases at V and 3 bases at J, with 4 bases in the middle. DNA of the CDR3: TGTGCCAGCTGGTACACCGGGGAGCTGTTTTTT. It encodes CASWYTGELFF.

This clonotype has a count of ten or more. The V and J genes are TRBV20-1 and TRBJ2-7; the D is unclear. The V and J ends lost 2 bases and 3 bases respectively, with 11 bases between them. Germline V CDR1 and CDR2: DFQATT, SNEGSKA (reference sequence). This CDR3 region has 13 residues. The CDR3 protein is CSARSVLSYEQYF. The CDR3 region has the DNA TGCAGTGCTAGAAGCGTCCTTAGCTACGAGCAGTACTTC.

This clonotype was counted only a few times. The genes are TRBV12-3 or TRBV12-4 and TRBJ1-2, with D maybe TRBD1 (6 bases). Deletions cut 6 bases from V and 0 bases from J, with 14 bases between. This CDR3 spans 15 amino acids. The CDR3 DNA sequence: TGTGCCAGCAGCGAGTACAGGGAAGCTAACTATGGCTACACCTTC. Protein sequence: CASSEYREANYGYTF.

This clonotype was counted between two and nine times. J is TRBJ1-1 and V is TRBV25-1; D is unclear. Germline V gene sequence: CDR1 MGHDK, CDR2 SYGVNS. V was shortened by 5 bases and J by 1 base, with 8 bases between the two germline ends. The CDR3 has 13 amino acids. CDR3 nucleotides: TGTGCCAGCAGTAAGGCGGGGAACACTGAAGCTTTCTTT. Its protein product is CASSKAGNTEAFF.